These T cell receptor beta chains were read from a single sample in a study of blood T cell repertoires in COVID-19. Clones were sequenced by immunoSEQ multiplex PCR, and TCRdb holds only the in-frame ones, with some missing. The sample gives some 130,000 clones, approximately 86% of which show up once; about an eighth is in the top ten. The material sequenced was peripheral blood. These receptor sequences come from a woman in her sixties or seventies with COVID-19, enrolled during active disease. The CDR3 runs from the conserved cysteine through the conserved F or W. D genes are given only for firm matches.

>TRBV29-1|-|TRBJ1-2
CSVPGAGESYTF
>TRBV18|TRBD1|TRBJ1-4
CASSPRGQALLF
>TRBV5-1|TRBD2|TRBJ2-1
CASSVTSGTLYNEQFF
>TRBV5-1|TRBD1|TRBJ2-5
CASSDTRQGARETQYF
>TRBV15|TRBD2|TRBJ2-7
CATSRMGLAAGRAYEQYF
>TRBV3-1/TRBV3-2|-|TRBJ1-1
CASSLTWGGNTEAFF
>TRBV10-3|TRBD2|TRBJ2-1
CAIRRLANHSYNEQFF
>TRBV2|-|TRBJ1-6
CASSGQRDNSPLHF
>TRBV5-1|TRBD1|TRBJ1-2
CASSSTGGAPSYGYTF
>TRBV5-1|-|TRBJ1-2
CASSLDGALNGYTF
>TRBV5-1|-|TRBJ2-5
CASSWASNGETQYF
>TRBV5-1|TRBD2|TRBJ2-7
CASSLGGLASYEQYF
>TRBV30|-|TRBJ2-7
CACLRREGPYEQYF
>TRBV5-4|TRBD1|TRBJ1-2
CASSSRRDRGRDTF
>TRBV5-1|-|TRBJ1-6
CASSLEGFYSPLHF
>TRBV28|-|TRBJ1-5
CASREGPGGNQPQHF
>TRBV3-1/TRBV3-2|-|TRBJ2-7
CASSLGGRVSEQYF
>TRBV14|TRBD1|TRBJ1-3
CASSRGTAGPTIYF
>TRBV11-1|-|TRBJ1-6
CASSLAPTGVTRNNSPLHF
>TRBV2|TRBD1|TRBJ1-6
CASSAGQGGSPLHF
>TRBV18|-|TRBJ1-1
CASSLGLNTEAFF
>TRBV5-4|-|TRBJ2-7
CASSFTLGGGDEQYF
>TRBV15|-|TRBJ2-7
CATSRDRGSYEQYF
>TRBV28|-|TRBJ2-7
CASSLPRQSSYEQYF
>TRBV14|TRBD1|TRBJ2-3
CASSQDGTRTGRTDTQYF
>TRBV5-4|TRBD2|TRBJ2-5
CASSLAPSGSWETQYF
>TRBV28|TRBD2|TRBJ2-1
CASSFLSGGAGNEQFF